Listed below are T cell receptor beta chains from one sample, sequenced in a study of blood T cells in healthy people across ages. TCRdb independently ran MiXCR on the 5' RACE reads; one entry per CDR3 protein. The table lists roughly 830,000 distinct CDR3 sequences, around two thirds of them singletons, with about a quarter in the top ten. The sequencing sample was made of blood. Receptors originate from a man aged 25-45 years in good health. The CDR3 runs from the conserved cysteine through the conserved F or W. D genes are given only for firm matches.

>TRBD1|TRBJ2-4|TRBV10-2
TGCGCCAGCAGTGAGTTTTCGTCAGGGGGAAAAAACATTCAGTACTTC
CASSEFSSGGKNIQYF
>-|TRBJ2-7|TRBV28
TGTGCCAGCACCGAAGCCGGGTACGAGCAGTACTTC
CASTEAGYEQYF
>-|TRBJ2-5|TRBV6-2/TRBV6-3
TGTGCCAGCAGTTACCTCCGGGAGATACAAGAGACCCAGTACTTC
CASSYLREIQETQYF
>TRBD1|TRBJ1-6|TRBV4-2
TGTGCCAGCAGAGCGACAGGGGGGGGTCGCCATTCACCCCTCCACTTT
CASRATGGGRHSPLHF
>-|TRBJ2-5|TRBV12-3/TRBV12-4
TGTGCCAGCAGTCAATTTGAGACCCAGTACTTC
CASSQFETQYF
>-|TRBJ1-2|TRBV9
TGTGCCAGCAGCGTAGTGGAACAGGGACTTGGCTACACCTTC
CASSVVEQGLGYTF
>-|TRBJ2-4|TRBV20-1
TGCAGTGCCCGACTAGCCAAAAACATTCAGTACTTC
CSARLAKNIQYF
>-|TRBJ1-1|TRBV4-3
TGCGCCAGCAGCCGAGCTCCTGAGGAACCTGAAGCTTTCTTT
CASSRAPEEPEAFF
>-|TRBJ1-5|TRBV28
TGTGCCAGTCTCCTTGAGCGTGGGAATCAGCCCCAGCATTTT
CASLLERGNQPQHF
>-|TRBJ2-3|TRBV18
TGTGCCAGCGCACTCAGGGTGAATACGCAGTATTTT
CASALRVNTQYF
>TRBD2|TRBJ2-1|TRBV27
TGTGCCAGCAGTTTCGATAGGTGGACTAGCGGGGACTACAATGAGCAGTTCTTC
CASSFDRWTSGDYNEQFF
>-|TRBJ1-5|TRBV7-2
TGTGCCAGCAGTTTAGCCAGAGATCAGCCCCAGCATTTT
CASSLARDQPQHF
>-|TRBJ2-7|TRBV7-2
TGTGCCAGCGTGAACGGGGCGTCCTACGAGCAGTACTTC
CASVNGASYEQYF
>-|TRBJ2-1|TRBV5-1
TGCGCCAGCAGCTTTGGGGTTTCCTACAATGAGCAGTTCTTC
CASSFGVSYNEQFF
>-|TRBJ1-2|TRBV27
TGTGCCAGCAGTTCCCGGGACACCCCTAACTATGGCTACACCTTC
CASSSRDTPNYGYTF
>TRBD2|TRBJ2-1|TRBV30
TGTGCCTGGCTCGAGGCTAGCGGGGGGTTCTCCTACAATGAGCAGTTCTTC
CAWLEASGGFSYNEQFF
>-|TRBJ2-7|TRBV21-1
TGTGCCACCAGAGGTGGGACAGGGCTGTCCTACGAGCAGTACTTC
CATRGGTGLSYEQYF
>-|TRBJ2-5|TRBV7-2
TGTGCCAGCAGCGCACTTCGGGCGACCCAGTACTTC
CASSALRATQYF